Listed below are T cell receptor beta chains from one sample, sequenced in a study of CD8 T cells in Susac syndrome. TCRdb analysed the immunoSEQ multiplex PCR reads with MiXCR anew, one entry per CDR3 protein. The table has over 150,000 distinct CDR3 sequences, 90% to 95% seen once. Material: CD4+ T cells from PBMCs. These receptors were taken from a human donor with multiple sclerosis. Each CDR3 is given with its conserved first and last residue. The D gene is left open where the match is weak. Expanded clones get a size class; other rows say once, few or many, or leave the size out.

V gene	D gene	J gene	clone size	CDR3 length	CDR3 protein	CDR3 DNA
TRBV20-1	-	TRBJ2-5	-	13	CSAIGGHKETQYF	TGCAGTGCTATTGGCGGACACAAAGAGACCCAGTACTTC
TRBV29-1	-	TRBJ2-3	-	11	CSVEDRDTQYF	TGCAGCGTTGAAGATCGAGATACGCAGTATTTT
TRBV18	TRBD1	TRBJ1-5	-	15	CASSRDRAGGQPQHF	TGTGCCAGCTCACGAGACAGGGCAGGTGGTCAGCCCCAGCATTTT
TRBV6-5	-	TRBJ2-7	few	16	CASSYSSTGGSYEQYF	TGTGCCAGCAGTTACTCGAGTACCGGGGGCTCCTACGAGCAGTACTTC
TRBV3-1	TRBD1	TRBJ1-2	few	12	CASSRQGEGYTF	TGTGCCAGCAGTCGACAGGGTGAAGGCTACACCTTC
TRBV20-1	TRBD2	TRBJ2-1	-	15	CSARDVLAGNNEQFF	TGCAGTGCTAGAGATGTACTAGCGGGAAACAATGAGCAGTTCTTC
TRBV12-3/TRBV12-4	-	TRBJ1-1	-	13	CASSPQVDTEAFF	TGTGCCAGCAGTCCCCAGGTGGACACTGAAGCTTTCTTT
TRBV20-1	-	TRBJ1-1	-	13	CSARTDLNTEAFF	TGCAGTGCTCGGACAGACCTGAACACTGAAGCTTTCTTT
TRBV20-1	TRBD2	TRBJ2-5	-	15	CSARDPLAGGETQYF	TGCAGTGCTAGAGATCCCCTAGCGGGAGGTGAGACCCAGTACTTC
TRBV19	TRBD2	TRBJ2-3	-	16	CASSPLAGDVSDTQYF	TGTGCCAGTAGTCCCCTAGCGGGAGACGTTTCAGATACGCAGTATTTT
TRBV20-1	-	TRBJ1-2	-	16	CSASLSGGRDYGGYTF	TGCAGTGCTAGTTTGTCGGGAGGTAGGGACTATGGTGGCTACACCTTC
TRBV18	TRBD2	TRBJ2-1	few	15	CASSLGLAGDNEQFF	TGTGCCAGCTCACTGGGACTAGCGGGGGACAATGAGCAGTTCTTC
TRBV3-1	-	TRBJ2-1	-	12	CASRKTLSGQFF	TGTGCCAGCAGAAAGACACTTTCGGGGCAGTTCTTC
TRBV20-1	TRBD2	TRBJ2-5	-	15	CSAALSGGLRETQYF	TGCAGTGCCGCCCTCAGCGGGGGTCTTCGAGAGACCCAGTACTTC
TRBV3-1	TRBD2	TRBJ2-3	-	17	CASSPLTSGGAVDTQYF	TGTGCCAGCAGCCCGCTTACTAGCGGGGGGGCCGTGGATACGCAGTATTTT
TRBV12-3/TRBV12-4	-	TRBJ1-3	-	18	CASSLSIMARHEGNTIYF	TGTGCCAGCAGTTTATCTATCATGGCCCGCCACGAGGGAAACACCATATATTTT
TRBV5-1	TRBD2	TRBJ2-7	once	16	CASSALGLAAGGEQYF	TGCGCCAGCAGCGCGCTCGGACTAGCCGCAGGTGGCGAGCAGTACTTC
TRBV30	-	TRBJ1-2	-	13	CAWSPDTTGGYTF	TGTGCCTGGAGCCCTGACACTACGGGTGGCTACACCTTC
TRBV19	-	TRBJ1-5	-	13	CASRADSYQPQHF	TGTGCCAGTAGAGCCGACAGTTATCAGCCCCAGCATTTT
TRBV20-1	-	TRBJ2-7	-	14	CSARRSSGIYEQYF	TGCAGTGCTAGAAGGTCATCGGGAATCTACGAGCAGTACTTC
TRBV2	TRBD2	TRBJ2-1	once	13	CASSAPSGISLFF	TGTGCCAGCAGTGCACCTAGCGGGATAAGCCTTTTCTTC
TRBV5-4	-	TRBJ2-3	once	14	CASSPPVTQDTQYF	TGTGCCAGCAGCCCGCCCGTCACACAGGATACGCAGTATTTT
TRBV7-2	-	TRBJ2-7	-	14	CASTQSWGGQEHYF	TGTGCCAGCACCCAATCCTGGGGGGGGCAGGAGCACTACTTC
TRBV27	TRBD2	TRBJ2-7	-	15	CASSSPSGGNYEQYF	TGTGCCAGCAGTTCACCTAGCGGGGGAAACTACGAGCAGTACTTC
TRBV20-1	-	TRBJ2-3	few	14	CSARAPREGDTQYF	TGCAGTGCTAGAGCCCCCCGAGAGGGAGATACGCAGTATTTT
TRBV23-1	TRBD1	TRBJ2-4	-	17	CASRTGTGVGAKNIQYF	TGCGCCAGCAGGACCGGGACAGGGGTTGGAGCCAAAAACATTCAGTACTTC
TRBV20-1	-	TRBJ2-5	-	17	CSAREPLIRGGVETQYF	TGCAGTGCTAGAGAGCCCCTCATAAGAGGAGGGGTGGAGACCCAGTACTTC
TRBV27	-	TRBJ2-7	-	14	CASSRRRGPYEQYF	TGTGCCAGCAGCCGTAGAAGGGGTCCCTACGAGCAGTACTTC
TRBV28	TRBD1	TRBJ2-7	-	13	CASTPGQVYEQYF	TGTGCCAGCACTCCGGGACAGGTCTACGAGCAGTACTTC
TRBV29-1	-	TRBJ1-1	-	13	CSVEGQYNTEAFF	TGCAGCGTTGAAGGGCAGTATAACACTGAAGCTTTCTTT
TRBV27	-	TRBJ1-2	-	12	CASSHPGGRYTF	TGTGCCAGCAGTCACCCGGGGGGACGCTACACCTTC
TRBV29-1	TRBD1	TRBJ1-2	-	14	CSVGGGTANYGYTF	TGCAGCGTTGGTGGAGGGACAGCTAACTATGGCTACACCTTC
TRBV18	TRBD1	TRBJ1-2	-	16	CASSPGQGARDYGYTF	TGTGCCAGCTCACCGGGACAGGGGGCGAGGGACTATGGCTACACCTTC
TRBV27	-	TRBJ2-1	-	14	CASSQRLLGNEQFF	TGTGCCAGCAGTCAGAGATTATTAGGCAATGAGCAGTTCTTC
TRBV15	TRBD2	TRBJ2-1	-	18	CATSRDHRTSGRFNEQFF	TGTGCCACCAGCAGAGACCACAGGACTAGCGGGAGGTTTAATGAGCAGTTCTTC
TRBV30	TRBD2	TRBJ2-1	-	13	CGYGASGNNEQFF	TGTGGTTACGGGGCTAGCGGGAACAATGAGCAGTTCTTC
TRBV7-2	-	TRBJ2-4	-	12	CASSSRWSIQYF	TGTGCCAGCAGCTCACGGTGGAGCATTCAGTACTTC
TRBV20-1	TRBD2	TRBJ2-1	-	14	CSDPTGTSLDEQFF	TGCAGTGATCCTACCGGGACTAGCCTCGATGAGCAGTTCTTC
TRBV29-1	TRBD2	TRBJ2-7	-	14	CSVAGPGGSYEQYF	TGCAGCGTTGCCGGACCGGGAGGCTCCTACGAGCAGTACTTC
TRBV7-6	-	TRBJ1-5	-	14	CASSLEGRYQPQHF	TGTGCCAGCAGCTTGGAGGGCAGATATCAGCCCCAGCATTTT
TRBV5-1	-	TRBJ1-1	-	15	CASSLWGAEGTEAFF	TGCGCCAGCAGCTTGTGGGGGGCGGAAGGGACTGAAGCTTTCTTT
TRBV29-1	TRBD1	TRBJ2-7	once	12	CSVWGQGYEQYF	TGCAGCGTTTGGGGACAGGGCTACGAGCAGTACTTC
TRBV30	-	TRBJ2-7	-	15	CAWSAPSGVGYEQYF	TGTGCCTGGAGTGCCCCCTCTGGCGTGGGGTACGAGCAGTACTTC
TRBV7-9	-	TRBJ1-2	-	13	CASSLAGNYGYTF	TGTGCCAGCAGCTTAGCAGGCAACTATGGCTACACCTTC
TRBV6-4	-	TRBJ1-5	-	8	CARMPQHF	TGTGCCAGAATGCCTCAGCATTTT
TRBV24-1	TRBD2	TRBJ2-1	-	16	CATSDLRGSSYNEQFF	TGTGCCACCAGTGATCTGCGGGGGAGCTCCTACAATGAGCAGTTCTTC
TRBV29-1	-	TRBJ1-3	-	11	CSVEGVGTIYF	TGCAGCGTTGAAGGGGTCGGGACCATATATTTT
TRBV9	TRBD1	TRBJ1-1	-	15	CAGKKQGISDTEAFF	TGTGCCGGAAAGAAACAGGGGATTTCGGACACTGAAGCTTTCTTT
TRBV29-1	-	TRBJ1-5	-	13	CSVAGAGNQPQHF	TGCAGCGTTGCAGGGGCGGGCAATCAGCCCCAGCATTTT